This T cell receptor (beta chain) was captured by sequencing in a study of blood T cell repertoires in COVID-19. Study-wide context: Samples came from the United States, Italy and Spain, spanning acute and convalescent COVID-19.

Using immunoSEQ multiplex PCR, the repertoire was profiled, and TCRdb retains in-frame clones only, with some absent. Of around 85,000 clones listed, approximately 90% are singletons. CDR3 size: 15 residues. The germline V and J ends were trimmed by 0 bases and 0 bases, with 9 bases remaining between them. CDR1 and CDR2 from the germline V gene are MGHRA and YSYEKL. The receptor was isolated from a woman in her forties or fifties with acute COVID-19. V gene TRBV4-1 combines with J gene TRBJ2-7; TRBD2 might be the D (5 bases). Source material: PBMCs or T cells enriched from blood (not recorded which). The CDR3 protein is CASSQEAGSSYEQYF. CDR3 bases: TGCGCCAGCAGCCAAGAAGCTGGGAGCTCCTACGAGCAGTACTTC.